Listed below are T cell receptor beta chains from one sample, sequenced in a study of T cell responses to AZD1222 COVID-19 vaccine. The method was immunoSEQ multiplex PCR; TCRdb's version includes in-frame clones alone and lacks a portion of them. The sample lists 65,000 to 95,000 clones, 70% to 90% occurring once. The specimen was peripheral blood, collected 28 days after the second AZD1222 dose. Receptor source: an adult who received the AZD1222 COVID-19 vaccine. Both conserved end residues are part of each CDR3. Each record gives: CDR3 protein, CDR3 DNA, CDR3 length, clone size, D gene, J gene, V gene. The D gene is left open where the match is weak. Where a row states a size, it is once, few, many or the class of an expanded clone; other rows omit it.

CASSRTGATEAFF	TGTGCCAGCAGTAGGACAGGGGCCACTGAAGCTTTCTTT	13	-	TRBD1	TRBJ1-1	TRBV6-5
CATHKSSGANVLTF	TGTGCCACCCACAAAAGCTCTGGGGCCAACGTCCTGACTTTC	14	-	-	TRBJ2-6	TRBV2
CATLFVGRDTEAFF	TGTGCCACCCTCTTCGTGGGGCGCGACACTGAAGCTTTCTTT	14	-	-	TRBJ1-1	TRBV7-9
CASSLGVANTGELFF	TGTGCCAGCAGCTTGGGCGTAGCGAACACCGGGGAGCTGTTTTTT	15	-	-	TRBJ2-2	TRBV11-2
CAISEPKAGGTDTQYF	TGTGCCATCAGTGAGCCGAAAGCGGGGGGGACAGATACGCAGTATTTT	16	-	TRBD2	TRBJ2-3	TRBV10-3
CASSSRDRGWTGELFF	TGTGCCAGTAGTAGTAGGGACAGGGGATGGACCGGGGAGCTGTTTTTT	16	-	TRBD1	TRBJ2-2	TRBV19
CASSLGTATSTDTQYF	TGTGCCAGTAGTCTAGGGACAGCCACTAGCACAGATACGCAGTATTTT	16	-	TRBD1	TRBJ2-3	TRBV19
CASISPRGYEQYF	TGTGCCAGCATAAGTCCGAGGGGCTACGAGCAGTACTTC	13	few	-	TRBJ2-7	TRBV6-4
CASSGSRLSTDTQYF	TGTGCCAGCTCCGGGTCTCGACTTAGCACAGATACGCAGTATTTT	15	-	-	TRBJ2-3	TRBV6-5
CASSPTGTASPLHF	TGTGCCAGCAGCCCGACAGGGACGGCTTCACCCCTCCACTTT	14	-	TRBD1	TRBJ1-6	TRBV5-4
CASSFRGQGFDNSPLHF	TGTGCCAGCAGTTTCCGGGGACAGGGATTTGATAATTCACCCCTCCACTTT	17	-	TRBD1	TRBJ1-6	TRBV3-1/TRBV3-2
CASSLIGGAGNTIYF	TGTGCCAGCAGTTTAATCGGAGGGGCTGGAAACACCATATATTTT	15	-	-	TRBJ1-3	TRBV27
CASSPSVSGQTEAFF	TGTGCCAGCTCACCATCGGTCTCGGGGCAAACTGAAGCTTTCTTT	15	-	-	TRBJ1-1	TRBV18
CASSQVAARGGNEKLFF	TGCGCCAGCAGCCAAGTGGCTGCTCGGGGGGGGAATGAAAAACTGTTTTTT	17	-	-	TRBJ1-4	TRBV4-1
CASSGTGVGGTEAFF	TGTGCCAGCAGTGGCACAGGGGTAGGGGGCACTGAAGCTTTCTTT	15	-	TRBD1	TRBJ1-1	TRBV28
CASSLGPAGANVLTF	TGTGCCAGCAGCTTAGGGCCGGCTGGGGCCAACGTCCTGACTTTC	15	-	-	TRBJ2-6	TRBV7-2
CASSQGPEQPQHF	TGTGCCAGCAGCCAGGGCCCTGAACAGCCCCAGCATTTT	13	-	-	TRBJ1-5	TRBV3-1/TRBV3-2
CASSSLGLTNTGELFF	TGTGCCAGCAGCTCATTGGGACTTACGAACACCGGGGAGCTGTTTTTT	16	-	-	TRBJ2-2	TRBV11-2
CASSAGQGTHGYTF	TGTGCCAGCAGCGCGGGACAGGGGACCCATGGCTACACCTTC	14	few	TRBD1	TRBJ1-2	TRBV9
CASSRRTGPTGELFF	TGTGCCAGCAGCCGTCGGACAGGACCCACCGGGGAGCTGTTTTTT	15	-	TRBD1	TRBJ2-2	TRBV13
CASSQDSWTGSFEQYF	TGTGCCAGCAGCCAAGATAGCTGGACAGGGTCCTTTGAGCAGTACTTC	16	-	TRBD1	TRBJ2-7	TRBV14
CASIDGGRSYGYTF	TGTGCCAGCATCGATGGGGGCCGAAGCTATGGCTACACCTTC	14	-	-	TRBJ1-2	TRBV6-5
CASSQYSGSTDTQYF	TGTGCCAGCAGCCAATACTCTGGGAGCACAGATACGCAGTATTTT	15	-	-	TRBJ2-3	TRBV4-2
CASSSPRGLAGGPDTQYF	TGTGCCAGCAGCTCCCCCAGGGGACTAGCGGGGGGGCCTGATACGCAGTATTTT	18	once	TRBD2	TRBJ2-3	TRBV7-2
CASSSNLGLAGGNEQFF	TGTGCCAGCAGTTCGAATTTGGGGCTAGCGGGGGGGAATGAGCAGTTCTTC	17	-	TRBD2	TRBJ2-1	TRBV27
CASSSINGNEQFF	TGTGCCAGCAGCTCTATTAATGGCAATGAGCAGTTCTTC	13	once	-	TRBJ2-1	TRBV11-3
CASRVTENTEAFF	TGTGCCAGCAGAGTGACAGAGAACACTGAAGCTTTCTTT	13	-	-	TRBJ1-1	TRBV28